Below are 29 T cell receptor beta chains sequenced from a single sample in a study of cytomegalovirus exposure and HLA in healthy donors. This PCR relied on a set of 60 Vbeta primers and 13 Jbeta primers. Repertoires were generated with immunoSEQ multiplex PCR, while TCRdb's copy carries only in-frame clones and drops some. Seen here are some 150,000 clones, 76% observed once, and the top ten hold about 2%. Sequencing was carried out using PBMCs. These receptors originate from a woman aged 40 to 49 in good health and CMV-seronegative.

This clone occurred a few times. The rearrangement links TRBV25-1 to TRBJ1-1; a possible D gene is TRBD1 (5 bases). From germline, CDR1 is MGHDK and CDR2 SYGVNS. Trimming took off 2 bases at V and 6 bases at J, with 19 bases between the two ends. CDR3 length: 16 amino acids. As DNA, the CDR3 is TGTGCCAGCAGTGAACCCCCCGGCAGGGCGGGAGCTGAAGCTTTCTTT. It is translated as CASSEPPGRAGAEAFF. Based on the CDR3 plus reference TRBV25-1 and TRBJ1-1, the full variable domain is EADIYQTPRYLVIGTGKKITLECSQTMGHDKMYWYQQDPGMELHLIHYSYGVNSTEKGDLSSESTVSRIRTEHFPLTLESARPSHTSQYLCASSEPPGRAGAEAFFGQGTRLTVV.

The chain employs TRBV5-1 and TRBJ1-2; 11 bases fit TRBD1. Germline assignment: CDR1 SGHRS and CDR2 YFSETQ. The junction had 2 bases not matched to a gene; V was cut back by 0 bases and J by 7 bases. The CDR3 is 14 amino acids. The CDR3, as DNA: TGCGCCAGCAGCTTGGAGGGACAGGGGGGTGGCTACACCTTC. Its protein is CASSLEGQGGGYTF.

There are a few counts of this clone. V and J are TRBV6-5 and TRBJ1-5; D unclear. CDR1 is MNHEY and CDR2 is SVGAGI in the germline V gene. V was trimmed by 6 bases and J by 6 bases, leaving 9 bases between them. The CDR3 has 12 amino acids. The CDR3 here is CASRSGVQPQHF. In nucleotides, the CDR3 is TGTGCCAGCAGATCCGGGGTTCAGCCCCAGCATTTT.

This sequence joins TRBV4-1 and TRBJ2-1, with D possibly matching TRBD2 (5 bases). Trimming removed 1 base at V and 8 bases at J, with 12 bases between. The CDR3 sequence is 14 residues long. Per germline, CDR1 MGHRA and CDR2 YSYEKL. The CDR3 region is CASSQGTDNDEQFF. In DNA form, the CDR3 reads TGCGCCAGCAGCCAAGGGACTGACAACGATGAGCAGTTCTTC.

This sequence joins TRBV29-1 and TRBJ2-7, with D possibly being TRBD2 (6 bases). Germline values: CDR1 SQVTM, CDR2 ANQGSEA. This CDR3 has 12 amino acids. Trimming removed 3 bases from V and 9 bases from J, with 15 bases in between. CDR3 sequence (DNA): TGCAGCGTTGACGCGGGGAAGGTCGGGCAGTACTTC. It yields the protein CSVDAGKVGQYF.

CDR3 bases: TGCAGCGTTGAAGATCGAGCCGGGACAGGGGGTTACGAGCAGTACTTC. Translated: CSVEDRAGTGGYEQYF. The chain carries TRBV29-1 and TRBJ2-5, with 11 positions matching TRBD1. The DNA end is more similar to TRBJ2-7, so the J call may be wrong. CDR1 and CDR2 (germline): SQVTM, ANQGSEA. The CDR3 is 16 amino acids.

The V call is TRBV7-7, the J call TRBJ2-5; 7 bases align to TRBD2. The CDR3 length is 14 residues. J was trimmed by 4 bases and V by 5 bases; bases with no gene match: 7. The germline V gene encodes CDR1 SSHAT and CDR2 FNYEAQ (reference sequence). Here the CDR3 DNA reads TGTGCCAGCAGCGGGGGGGGAGCTTTAGAGACCCAGTACTTC. Translation gives CASSGGGALETQYF.

Comments on this clone: In the same sample, other DNA sequences code for this CDR3. The V call is TRBV7-9, the J call TRBJ1-1, with 7 bases matching TRBD1. Germline V gene data show CDR1 as SEHNR and CDR2 as FQNEAQ (reference sequence). The CDR3 contains 14 residues. J gave up 5 bases and V 1 base, and 4 bases lay outside the gene matches. The CDR3 DNA reads as TGTGCCAGCAGCTTAGGGCACAGGGGAACTGAAGCTTTCTTT. It yields the protein CASSLGHRGTEAFF.

Written as DNA, the CDR3 is TGTGCCAGCGCAAAACAGGGGAATCAGCCCCAGCATTTT. This sequence encodes CASAKQGNQPQHF. The chain uses TRBV27 and TRBJ1-5; 7 nucleotides agree with TRBD1. From germline, CDR1 is MNHEY and CDR2 SMNVEV (reference sequence). This CDR3 has 13 amino acids. V lost 8 bases to trimming and J lost 4 bases; unmatched junction nucleotides: 5.

V is TRBV11-2 and J is TRBJ2-2; D uncertain. The CDR3 consists of 14 residues. Germline loops: CDR1 SGHAT, CDR2 FQNNGV. Trimming stripped 3 bases from V and 0 bases from J, with 5 bases between. The CDR3 DNA sequence: TGTGCCAGCAGCTTGGCAGCGAACACCGGGGAGCTGTTTTTT. This sequence encodes CASSLAANTGELFF.

This clone showed up just a few times. The chain carries TRBV6-1 and TRBJ1-1; TRBD1 might be the D (5 bases). The CDR3 runs to 16 residues. With 0 bases removed from V and 3 bases from J, the gap between germline ends came to 14 bases. CDR1 is MNHNS and CDR2 is SASEGT in the germline V gene. CDR3 nucleotides: TGTGCCAGCAGTGAAGCTGTACAGTGGGGGGACACTGAAGCTTTCTTT. Translated, it gives CASSEAVQWGDTEAFF.

This sequence joins TRBV28 and TRBJ1-6; maybe TRBD1 (6 bases). CDR3 length equals 18 residues. V lost 4 bases and J 5 bases, leaving 21 bases between the germline ends. Per the germline V gene, CDR1 is MDHEN and CDR2 is SYDVKM. The chain's CDR3 is CASSSVPRGGADNSPLHF. The CDR3 DNA reads TGTGCCAGCAGTTCCGTTCCCCGCGGGGGCGCGGATAATTCACCCCTCCACTTT.

The sample holds a few counts of this clone. This chain uses TRBV4-2 with TRBJ2-7; TRBD2 agrees at 13 bases. CDR3 length equals 16 residues. The germline CDR1 and CDR2 sequences are LGHNA and YNFKEQ. The V segment lost 0 bases and the J segment 4 bases; nucleotides outside the gene matches: 3. In DNA form, the CDR3 reads TGTGCCAGCAGCCAAGAGACGGGACTAGCGGGATACGAGCAGTACTTC. Protein product: CASSQETGLAGYEQYF.

V usage is TRBV18 and J usage is TRBJ2-5, with D possibly being TRBD2 (6 bases). The end of the DNA is better explained by TRBJ2-7, so the J call may be wrong. This CDR3 is 16 amino acids long. CDR1 is KGHSH, CDR2 LQKENI, per germline. This chain's CDR3 is CASSLSQGGSSYEQYF. DNA for the CDR3: TGTGCCAGCTCACTATCCCAGGGAGGAAGCTCCTACGAGCAGTACTTC.

This chain connects TRBV6-4 to TRBJ1-2; possible D gene TRBD1, 5 bases. The CDR3 spans 15 residues. CDR1 is MRHNA and CDR2 is SNTAGT in the germline V gene. Trimming removed 6 bases from V and 1 base from J, with 15 bases in between. CDR3 bases: TGTGCCAGCAGAACAGGTCTTCTCAGTAACTATGGCTACACCTTC. Translated, it gives CASRTGLLSNYGYTF.

The chain has TRBV15 and TRBJ2-3; the match to TRBD1 covers 10 bases. Germline V gene lookup returns CDR1 LNHNV and CDR2 YYDKDF (reference sequence). The CDR3 loop spans 16 amino acids. V shed 0 bases, J shed 6 bases, and the junction held 6 bases outside the gene matches. DNA for the CDR3: TGTGCCACCAGCAGAGAACCGGGACAGGGGCAGGATACGCAGTATTTT. This translates into CATSREPGQGQDTQYF.

V and J are TRBV18 and TRBJ1-1, with TRBD1 as a possible D gene (5 bases). The V end lost 2 bases, the J end lost 5 bases, and 9 bases lay between the germline ends. Looked up from germline, CDR1 is KGHSH and CDR2 is LQKENI. CDR3 length equals 13 residues. CDR3 sequence: CASSPGAATEAFF. The CDR3 DNA is TGTGCCAGCTCACCAGGGGCAGCTACTGAAGCTTTCTTT.

The rearrangement links TRBV4-1 to TRBJ2-7; D is unresolved. Deletions cut 2 bases from V and 7 bases from J, with 12 bases between. Germline V gene lookup returns CDR1 MGHRA and CDR2 YSYEKL. The CDR3 contains 13 residues. The CDR3 sequence is CASSQTLSREQYF. CDR3 DNA: TGCGCCAGCAGCCAAACCCTTTCCAGGGAGCAGTACTTC.

The rearrangement links TRBV6-5 to TRBJ2-1; 9 nucleotides line up with TRBD2. Looked up from germline, CDR1 is MNHEY and CDR2 is SVGAGI. The junction had 7 bases not matched to a gene; V was cut back by 0 bases and J by 7 bases. This CDR3 comprises 16 residues. The CDR3 DNA reads as TGTGCCAGCAGTTACTCAGGGCGGGAGGGACTAAATGAGCAGTTCTTC. Translating it yields CASSYSGREGLNEQFF.

This rearrangement joins TRBV5-5 to TRBJ2-7; TRBD2 aligns across 8 bases. Germline-derived CDR1 and CDR2 are SGHKS and YYEKEE (reference sequence). The ends lost 3 bases at V and 5 bases at J; junction bases unmatched: 13. The CDR3 totals 16 residues. Here the CDR3 DNA reads TGTGCCAGCAGCTCCCCCCTTGGGGCGGGAGGAAACGAGCAGTACTTC. As protein: CASSSPLGAGGNEQYF. Looking up the rest from reference TRBV5-5 and TRBJ2-7 gives the full variable domain: DAGVTQSPTHLIKTRGQQVTLRCSPISGHKSVSWYQQVLGQGPQFIFQYYEKEERGRGNFPDRFSARQFPNYSSELNVNALLLGDSALYLCASSSPLGAGGNEQYFGPGTRLTVT.

This chain uses TRBV29-1 with TRBJ2-5; maybe TRBD1 (6 bases). V lost 7 bases and J lost 2, with 14 bases in between. This CDR3 has 13 amino acids. The germline gives CDR1 SQVTM, CDR2 ANQGSEA. CDR3 region: CSGESGQQETQYF. As DNA, the CDR3 is TGCAGCGGCGAATCCGGACAGCAAGAGACCCAGTACTTC.

This clone was recorded once. This rearrangement joins TRBV4-2 to TRBJ2-2, with 7 nucleotides matching TRBD2. CDR3 length: 16 residues. The V gene end was trimmed by 0 bases and the J gene end by 8 bases; junction bases not matched to a gene: 9. Germline CDR1 and CDR2: LGHNA and YNFKEQ. CDR3 DNA: TGTGCCAGCAGCCAAGATGGGGAAGGGAGGGTAGGGGAGCTGTTTTTT. Amino acid sequence: CASSQDGEGRVGELFF.

This chain connects TRBV6-8 to TRBJ1-5; 10 positions match TRBD1. Germline trimming cut 0 bases from V and 0 bases from J; bases unmatched to any gene: 11. Germline V gene data show CDR1 as MNHGY and CDR2 as SAAAGT. The CDR3 is 20 residues long. The CDR3 region is CASSYSSGTGVPNSNQPQHF. In nucleotides, the CDR3 is TGTGCCAGCAGTTACTCGTCGGGGACAGGGGTACCTAATAGCAATCAGCCCCAGCATTTT.

V gene TRBV10-3 combines with J gene TRBJ1-5; perhaps TRBD1 as D (5 bases). From germline, CDR1 is ENHRY and CDR2 SYGVKD. Trimming took off 10 bases at V and 3 bases at J, with 16 bases between the two ends. The CDR3 runs to 14 residues. The CDR3 region is CATRANVLNQPQHF. The CDR3, as DNA: TGTGCCACCAGGGCCAACGTCCTCAATCAGCCCCAGCATTTT.

The V and J genes are TRBV28 and TRBJ1-2; 9 positions match TRBD1. V was pared by 6 bases and J by 7 bases, with 9 bases of the junction left unmatched. Germline V CDR1 and CDR2: MDHEN, SYDVKM. This CDR3 contains 14 residues. As DNA, the CDR3 is TGTGCCAGCAGATGGGGACAGGGAGATATTGGCTACACCTTC. This translates into CASRWGQGDIGYTF.

The J gene is TRBJ2-2, the V gene TRBV27, with TRBD1 matching over 11 bases. CDR3 length: 17 amino acids. Looked up from germline, CDR1 is MNHEY and CDR2 is SMNVEV (reference sequence). Trimming took 5 bases from V and 4 from J; bases not matched to a gene: 9. In DNA, the CDR3 is TGTGCCAGCAGTACTCGGACAGGGGGCTTATCCACCGGGGAGCTGTTTTTT. This codes for CASSTRTGGLSTGELFF.

The chain employs TRBV27 and TRBJ1-2, with D unclear. This CDR3 is 12 amino acids long. V lost 2 bases and J 4 bases, leaving 5 bases between the germline ends. CDR1 is MNHEY, CDR2 SMNVEV, per germline (reference sequence). The CDR3 DNA follows: TGTGCCAGCAGTTTACGGGGCTATGGCTACACCTTC. Encoded protein: CASSLRGYGYTF.

This clone was seen a single time. The rearrangement joins TRBV6-4 to TRBJ2-4; 12 bases are shared with TRBD1. With V trimmed by 3 bases and J by 4 bases, 7 bases remained unmatched. The CDR3 covers 17 residues. Germline loops: CDR1 MRHNA, CDR2 SNTAGT. In DNA form, the CDR3 reads TGTGCCAGCAGTGAGGGACAGGGGGCTTTTGTAAAAAACATTCAGTACTTC. This codes for CASSEGQGAFVKNIQYF.

This rearrangement joins TRBV15 to TRBJ2-7, with 9 bases that match TRBD1. The CDR3 contains 15 residues. The trim removed 1 base at V and 3 bases at J, leaving 4 bases unmatched. CDR1 and CDR2 from the germline V gene are LNHNV and YYDKDF (reference sequence). CDR3 in DNA: TGTGCCACCAGCAGAGCTGGGACAGGGAGCTACGAGCAGTACTTC. This gives the protein CATSRAGTGSYEQYF.